One sample yielded the 31 T cell receptor beta chains listed below, sequenced in a study of cytomegalovirus exposure and HLA in healthy donors. Both 60 Vbeta primers and 13 Jbeta primers went into the PCR. TCRdb's table, derived via immunoSEQ multiplex PCR, lists solely in-frame clones and lacks some. The data show 150,000 to 200,000 clones, 78% seen once. Material: PBMCs. These receptors were taken from a woman aged 30 to 39 in good health and CMV-seropositive.

The rearrangement uses TRBV4-1 and TRBJ2-2, with 9 bases fitting TRBD2. After removal of 4 bases from V and 0 bases from J, the junction contained 3 bases not matched to a gene. The CDR3 covers 16 residues. Germline CDR1 MGHRA, CDR2 YSYEKL. The CDR3 loop is CASSPIAGANTGELFF. The CDR3 nucleotides read TGCGCCAGCAGCCCTATAGCGGGAGCGAACACCGGGGAGCTGTTTTTT.

The chain carries TRBV7-9 and TRBJ1-1; D is undetermined. Deletions cut 5 bases from V and 5 bases from J, with 12 bases between. The V gene's germline CDR1 is SEHNR and CDR2 FQNEAQ (reference sequence). The CDR3 has 13 residues. DNA for the CDR3: TGTGCCAGCAGCCCACCGGTTCGTACTGAAGCTTTCTTT. This encodes CASSPPVRTEAFF. The full variable domain, its missing parts supplied by reference TRBV7-9 and TRBJ1-1, is DTGVSQNPRHKITKRGQNVTFRCDPISEHNRLYWYRQTLGQGPEFLTYFQNEAQLEKSRLLSDRFSAERPKGSFSTLEIQRTEQGDSAMYLCASSPPVRTEAFFGQGTRLTVV.

This sequence joins TRBV11-3 and TRBJ1-5; a possible D gene is TRBD1 (6 bases). The germline gives CDR1 SGHNT, CDR2 YENEEA. This CDR3 has 18 amino acids. Deletions cut 2 bases from V and 2 bases from J, with 19 bases between. DNA of the CDR3: TGTGCCAGCAGCTTAATCCCCACCCCCAGGGGAGGCAATCAGCCCCAGCATTTT. Protein: CASSLIPTPRGGNQPQHF.

In this sample, this clone turned up a few times. The chain recombines TRBV2 with TRBJ2-2; 7 positions match TRBD2. Germline V CDR1 and CDR2: SNHLY, FYNNEI. This CDR3 is built from 14 residues. V lost 8 bases and J lost 4; bases outside the gene matches: 7. CDR3 DNA sequence: TGTGCCAGCGGGAGGGGAGAGTCCACCGGGGAGCTGTTTTTT. This translates into CASGRGESTGELFF.

The chain uses TRBV9 and TRBJ2-2; D is undetermined. V was cut by 2 bases and J by 0 bases, with 8 bases left in between. This CDR3 is 15 amino acids long. Germline assignment: CDR1 SGDLS and CDR2 YYNGEE. As DNA, the CDR3 is TGTGCCAGCAGCGTGAGATCAACGAACACCGGGGAGCTGTTTTTT. Translation: CASSVRSTNTGELFF.

The chain couples TRBV19 to TRBJ2-1, with D uncertain. There are 16 residues in the CDR3. In germline, CDR1 is LNHDA, CDR2 SQIVND (reference sequence). V was pared by 7 bases and J by 1 base, with 17 bases between. CDR3 loop: CASTFRWSASYNEQFF. CDR3 DNA: TGTGCCAGTACCTTCCGGTGGAGCGCTTCCTACAATGAGCAGTTCTTC.

This clone was counted once. The rearrangement links TRBV29-1 to TRBJ1-1; no clear D. The V gene's germline CDR1 is SQVTM and CDR2 ANQGSEA. This CDR3 has 13 amino acids. V lost 3 bases, J lost 0 bases, and 8 bases lay in between. The CDR3 region is CSVDPRLNTEAFF. In nucleotides, the CDR3 is TGCAGCGTTGATCCCAGGTTGAACACTGAAGCTTTCTTT. The full variable domain, completed using reference TRBV29-1 and TRBJ1-1, is SAVISQKPSRDICQRGTSLTIQCQVDSQVTMMFWYRQQPGQSLTLIATANQGSEATYESGFVIDKFPISRPNLTFSTLTVSNMSPEDSSIYLCSVDPRLNTEAFFGQGTRLTVV.

The chain employs TRBV25-1 and TRBJ2-2; perhaps TRBD2 as D (6 bases). This CDR3 is built from 16 residues. From germline, CDR1 is MGHDK and CDR2 SYGVNS. V gave up 1 base and J gave up 1 base, with 10 bases separating them. This chain's CDR3 is CASSESLTRNTGELFF. The CDR3 coding sequence is TGTGCCAGCAGTGAATCATTGACTAGGAACACCGGGGAGCTGTTTTTT.

This chain uses TRBV7-2 with TRBJ2-1, with 7 bases identical to TRBD2. J gave up 3 bases and V 1 base, and 6 bases lay outside the gene matches. Germline values: CDR1 SGHTA, CDR2 FQGNSA. This CDR3 has 16 residues. The CDR3 DNA sequence: TGTGCCAGCAGCTTAGGCGCCGGGAGGCTCTACAATGAGCAGTTCTTC. Its translation is CASSLGAGRLYNEQFF. Combining the CDR3 with reference TRBV7-2 and TRBJ2-1 gives the whole variable domain GAGVSQSPSNKVTEKGKDVELRCDPISGHTALYWYRQSLGQGLEFLIYFQGNSAPDKSGLPSDRFSAERTGGSVSTLTIQRTQQEDSAVYLCASSLGAGRLYNEQFFGPGTRLTVL.

The DNA of the CDR3 is TGCGCCAGCAGCTTCCTAGCCGGGGTCTCGAACACCGGGGAGCTGTTTTTT. It translates to CASSFLAGVSNTGELFF. The V call is TRBV5-1, the J call TRBJ2-2; possibly TRBD2 for D (5 bases). Between the trimmed V and J ends, which lost 2 bases and 0 bases, there was a span of 14 bases. The CDR3 totals 17 residues. Germline CDR1 and CDR2: SGHRS and YFSETQ.

The V and J genes are TRBV6-1 and TRBJ1-2; TRBD1 might be the D (6 bases). Germline assignment: CDR1 MNHNS and CDR2 SASEGT. V was trimmed by 7 bases and J by 3 bases, leaving 12 bases between them. This CDR3 is built from 13 residues. The CDR3 DNA sequence: TGTGCCAGCAACAGGGATTGGGACTATGGCTACACCTTC. Translation: CASNRDWDYGYTF.

The chain is built from TRBV7-8 and TRBJ2-7, with no clear D. Germline CDR1 and CDR2: SGHVS and FQNEAQ. The CDR3 contains 13 residues. Trimming removed 1 base from V and 3 bases from J, with 7 bases in between. The CDR3 DNA reads as TGTGCCAGCAGCTTAGGCAGAAACTACGAGCAGTACTTC. This gives the protein CASSLGRNYEQYF.

This chain uses TRBV19 with TRBJ1-2; 9 bases line up with TRBD1. The CDR3 contains 15 residues. Germline V gene sequence: CDR1 LNHDA, CDR2 SQIVND (reference sequence). The trim removed 1 base at V and 4 bases at J, leaving 4 bases unmatched. The chain's CDR3 is CASSIGWTGVYGYTF. The CDR3 bases are TGTGCCAGTAGTATAGGGTGGACAGGGGTCTATGGCTACACCTTC.

The chain links TRBV7-9 to TRBJ1-2; no reliable D call. The V end lost 5 bases, the J end lost 4 bases, and 17 bases lay between the germline ends. This CDR3 has 15 amino acids. Germline CDR1 is SEHNR and CDR2 is FQNEAQ (reference sequence). CDR3 protein: CASSRKPDSPYGYTF. The CDR3 DNA is TGTGCCAGCAGCAGAAAGCCCGACTCTCCCTATGGCTACACCTTC.

The chain employs TRBV6-1 and TRBJ2-5, with D tentatively TRBD1 (5 bases). Germline CDR1 and CDR2: MNHNS and SASEGT. CDR3 length: 15 amino acids. The V and J ends lost 6 bases and 4 bases respectively, with 18 bases between them. In DNA, the CDR3 is TGTGCCAGCAGACCCCAGACCTCTAGGGGAGAGACCCAGTACTTC. Translated, it gives CASRPQTSRGETQYF.

The gene calls are TRBV10-1 and TRBJ1-2; D unresolved. The V end lost 5 bases, the J end lost 4 bases, and 11 bases lay between the germline ends. This CDR3 is built from 13 residues. Germline V gene sequence: CDR1 WNHNN, CDR2 SYGVQD (reference sequence). The CDR3 coding sequence is TGCGCCAGCAGTACAGACCGAGTCTATGGCTACACCTTC. Amino acid sequence: CASSTDRVYGYTF.

This clone was recorded once. This chain uses TRBV27 with TRBJ2-7; 8 nucleotides match TRBD2. This CDR3 is 15 amino acids long. Germline V gives CDR1 MNHEY, CDR2 SMNVEV (reference sequence). The ends lost 5 bases at V and 9 bases at J; junction bases unmatched: 15. CDR3 in amino acids: CASSPPGRGVYLQYF. The CDR3 region has the DNA TGTGCCAGCAGTCCCCCCGGGCGGGGGGTGTACTTGCAGTACTTC.

Details on this clone: At one of its ends the junction is not consistent with the germline gene, which may arise from a read error. The V call is TRBV4-1, the J call TRBJ1-2; D not certain. The germline gives CDR1 MGHRA, CDR2 YSYEKL. This CDR3 has 13 residues. This CDR3 reads CASSQPRHLGYPF. DNA of the CDR3: TGCGCCAGCAGCCAACCAAGACACCTTGGCTACCCCTTC.

This clone came up a few times. V usage is TRBV6-1 and J usage is TRBJ1-5; TRBD1 might be the D (6 bases). Deletions cut 7 bases from V and 0 bases from J, with 13 bases between. The CDR3 length is 15 residues. Germline CDR1 reads MNHNS; CDR2 reads SASEGT. This chain's CDR3 is CASIKDRNSNQPQHF. DNA of the CDR3: TGTGCCAGCATAAAAGACAGGAATAGCAATCAGCCCCAGCATTTT.

This chain uses TRBV27 with TRBJ2-2, with TRBD1 matching over 12 bases. Germline V gene data show CDR1 as MNHEY and CDR2 as SMNVEV (reference sequence). The CDR3 loop spans 17 amino acids. The V gene end was trimmed by 0 bases and the J gene end by 6 bases; junction bases not matched to a gene: 5. For the CDR3, the DNA is TGTGCCAGCAGTTTATCCCCGGGACAGGGGGCGCCCGGGGAGCTGTTTTTT. Amino acids: CASSLSPGQGAPGELFF.

The gene calls are TRBV6-5 and TRBJ2-5; no firm D call. Looked up from germline, CDR1 is MNHEY and CDR2 is SVGAGI. The CDR3 runs 15 residues. V gave up 2 bases and J gave up 2 bases, with 12 bases separating them. The CDR3, as DNA: TGTGCCAGCAGTTACCCGACAACTTGGCAAGAGACCCAGTACTTC. Translating it yields CASSYPTTWQETQYF.

This chain uses TRBV28 with TRBJ2-5, with 7 bases aligning to TRBD1. This CDR3 is 19 amino acids long. In germline, CDR1 is MDHEN, CDR2 SYDVKM. V lost 1 base and J lost 2; bases outside the gene matches: 16. The CDR3 loop reads CASSLSSFGQAQPQETQYF. The CDR3 nucleotides read TGTGCCAGCAGTTTATCCTCCTTCGGACAGGCCCAACCACAAGAGACCCAGTACTTC.

The chain uses TRBV18 and TRBJ2-5, with D possibly TRBD2 on 6 matching bases. Germline assignment: CDR1 KGHSH and CDR2 LQKENI. V lost 2 bases, J lost 5 bases, and 9 bases lay in between. The CDR3 is 13 residues long. The CDR3 is CASSPGRYETQYF. DNA of the CDR3: TGTGCCAGCTCACCAGGGAGGTACGAGACCCAGTACTTC.

The CDR3, as DNA: TGCAGCGTCAGGGCAGGAAGCTCTGGGGCCAACGTCCTGACTTTC. It encodes CSVRAGSSGANVLTF. The chain recombines TRBV29-1 with TRBJ2-6, with D possibly matching TRBD1 (5 bases). The CDR3 covers 15 residues. CDR1 and CDR2 (germline): SQVTM, ANQGSEA. V dropped 6 bases and J dropped 0 bases, with 12 bases sitting between them.

In its sample, this clone was seen a few times. The chain uses TRBV4-1 and TRBJ2-1, with D possibly matching TRBD1 (6 bases). CDR3 length equals 17 residues. V lost 1 base and J 0 bases, leaving 13 bases between the germline ends. Per germline, CDR1 MGHRA and CDR2 YSYEKL. CDR3 in DNA: TGCGCCAGCAGCCAAGGAGGGGGACGAAGCTCCTACAATGAGCAGTTCTTC. Translation gives CASSQGGGRSSYNEQFF.

The V gene is TRBV4-1, the J gene TRBJ2-7, with 11 bases aligning to TRBD1. The V gene's germline CDR1 is MGHRA and CDR2 YSYEKL. The CDR3 has 15 amino acids. The V and J ends lost 4 bases and 4 bases, in that order; junction bases with no gene match: 6. CDR3 DNA: TGCGCCAGCAGCCGCGGACAGGGGGCGCCGTACGAGCAGTACTTC. This translates into CASSRGQGAPYEQYF.

The chain links TRBV7-3 to TRBJ1-4; D perhaps matches TRBD1 (6 bases). Germline lookup yields CDR1 SGHTA and CDR2 FQGTGA. Trimming removed 4 bases from V and 5 bases from J, with 11 bases in between. The CDR3 sequence is 14 residues long. CDR3 in amino acids: CASSSQGLNEKLFF. The DNA of the CDR3 is TGTGCCAGCAGCTCACAGGGTCTGAATGAAAAACTGTTTTTT.

The CDR3 loop is CASSILAGGTGELFF. The CDR3 coding sequence is TGTGCCAGCAGCATACTAGCGGGAGGTACCGGGGAGCTGTTTTTT. The J gene is TRBJ2-2, the V gene TRBV2; 12 bases fit TRBD2. Unmatched junction bases numbered 4, after V lost 6 bases and J lost 5 bases. This CDR3 region has 15 residues. Germline CDR1 SNHLY, CDR2 FYNNEI.

This clone was seen only a few times. V usage is TRBV29-1 and J usage is TRBJ1-2; tentatively, D is TRBD1 (6 bases). CDR1 is SQVTM and CDR2 is ANQGSEA in the germline V gene. Trimming pared 0 bases from V and 8 bases from J, leaving 13 bases between. The CDR3 is made up of 13 amino acids. The CDR3 coding sequence is TGCAGCGTTGAAGAGACAGGCCGTCTCGGCTACACCTTC. Translated, it gives CSVEETGRLGYTF.

This chain links TRBV28 with TRBJ2-3; D is undetermined. The germline V gene has CDR1 MDHEN and CDR2 SYDVKM. This CDR3 region has 14 residues. Trimming took off 1 base at V and 2 bases at J, with 7 bases between the two ends. CDR3 loop: CASSLYASTDTQYF. The CDR3 nucleotides are TGTGCCAGCAGTTTATATGCGTCCACAGATACGCAGTATTTT.

This clone was detected a few times. This chain connects TRBV6-6 to TRBJ1-5; D ambiguous. Germline CDR1 is MNHNY and CDR2 is SVGAGI (reference sequence). V lost 5 bases and J lost 2, with 13 bases in between. The CDR3 is 15 amino acids. CDR3 nucleotide sequence: TGTGCCAGCAGTCCCCGGGTAGAAGGCAATCAGCCCCAGCATTTT. Translated: CASSPRVEGNQPQHF.